One sample yielded the 16 T cell receptor beta chains listed below, sequenced in a study of T cells in Graves' hyperthyroidism and ophthalmopathy. Authors of the study amplified TCR beta CDR3 regions from RNA transcripts. The HTBI set primed first-round TCR CDR3 RT-PCR. From the multiplex PCR reads, TCRdb called clonotypes with MiXCR, one entry per CDR3 protein. The top ten hold roughly 15% of the sample, which has about 690,000 distinct CDR3 sequences, around 16% seen once. Sequenced sample: blood. The source is a man aged 50 or older with Graves' hyperthyroidism.

The chain uses TRBV4-3 and TRBJ2-7; 9 bases match TRBD2. The CDR3 consists of 15 residues. J lost 6 bases, V lost 0 bases, and 6 bases had no gene match. CDR1 and CDR2 from the germline V gene are LGHNA and YSLEER. The CDR3 sequence is CASSQEGREGTEQYF. CDR3 bases: TGCGCCAGCAGCCAAGAGGGGCGGGAGGGAACCGAGCAGTACTTC.

This clonotype was recorded many times. This chain uses TRBV7-8 with TRBJ2-1, with TRBD2 identical over 13 bases. CDR1 is SGHVS and CDR2 is FQNEAQ in the germline V gene. V gave up 1 base and J gave up 0 bases; unmatched junction bases: 6. There are 19 residues in the CDR3. CDR3 DNA: TGTGCCAGCAGCTTAGGGGAGGGACTAGCGGGGTACTCCTACAATGAGCAGTTCTTC. Amino acids: CASSLGEGLAGYSYNEQFF.

The chain uses TRBV18 and TRBJ2-5; D is ambiguous. The CDR3 loop spans 11 amino acids. Germline V gene sequence: CDR1 KGHSH, CDR2 LQKENI. The ends were cut back, 4 bases at V and 7 bases at J, with 7 bases in the middle. CDR3 region: CASSLAATQYF. As DNA, the CDR3 is TGTGCCAGCTCACTAGCAGCGACCCAGTACTTC. Combining the CDR3 with reference TRBV18 and TRBJ2-5 gives the whole variable domain NAGVMQNPRHLVRRRGQEARLRCSPMKGHSHVYWYRQLPEEGLKFMVYLQKENIIDESGMPKERFSAEFPKEGPSILRIQQVVRGDSAAYFCASSLAATQYFGPGTRLLVL.

This clonotype was seen at least ten times. The V and J genes are TRBV7-2 and TRBJ2-5, with TRBD2 matching 7 bases. Germline CDR1 SGHTA, CDR2 FQGNSA. Losses at the gene ends were 4 bases for V and 2 bases for J; bases not matched to a gene: 1. The CDR3 sequence is 13 residues long. This CDR3 reads CASSWGGQETQYF. CDR3 sequence (DNA): TGTGCCAGCAGCTGGGGGGGACAAGAGACCCAGTACTTC.

This clonotype has more than one count but fewer than ten. The V and J genes are TRBV20-1 and TRBJ2-3, with 15 bases aligning to TRBD2. Trimming at V came to 2 bases and at J to 4 bases, leaving 4 bases not matched to a gene. The germline CDR1 and CDR2 sequences are DFQATT and SNEGSKA (reference sequence). CDR3 size: 16 residues. In DNA, the CDR3 is TGCAGTGCTAGATGGACTAGCGGGAGGGGGGCAGATACGCAGTATTTT. Its translation is CSARWTSGRGADTQYF.

In its sample, this clonotype was seen many times. Relative to the germline gene, one junction end is altered; a read error may explain this. This chain uses TRBV5-1 with TRBJ2-7, with no clear D. The CDR3 is 13 residues long. CDR1 SGHRS and CDR2 YFSETQ come from the germline V gene. The CDR3: CASSLATTYEQYF. The CDR3 DNA reads as TGTGCCAGCAGTTTGGCCACAACGTACGAGCAGTACTTC.

This chain connects TRBV20-1 to TRBJ1-1; D not resolved. The CDR3 loop spans 13 amino acids. V dropped 3 bases and J dropped 6 bases, with 14 bases sitting between them. From germline, CDR1 is DFQATT and CDR2 SNEGSKA (reference sequence). CDR3 region: CSARVDTRAEAFF. CDR3 DNA sequence: TGCAGTGCTAGGGTTGACACCCGGGCTGAAGCTTTCTTT.

This clonotype was seen only a few times. V and J are TRBV9 and TRBJ1-1, with D unclear. V was shortened by 3 bases and J by 3 bases, with 12 bases between the two germline ends. CDR1 and CDR2 from the germline V gene are SGDLS and YYNGEE. The CDR3 consists of 14 residues. The CDR3 loop reads CASSALDADTEAFF. The CDR3 DNA reads as TGTGCCAGCAGCGCTTTAGATGCGGACACTGAAGCTTTCTTT. The whole variable domain, remainder taken from reference TRBV9 and TRBJ1-1, is DSGVTQTPKHLITATGQRVTLRCSPRSGDLSVYWYQQSLDQGLQFLIQYYNGEERAKGNILERFSAQQFPDLHSELNLSSLELGDSALYFCASSALDADTEAFFGQGTRLTVV.

The chain has TRBV3-1 and TRBJ2-7; TRBD2 aligns across 12 bases. The CDR3 contains 16 residues. Trimming took 0 bases from V and 7 from J; bases not matched to a gene: 7. Germline loops: CDR1 LGHDT, CDR2 YNNKEL (reference sequence). CDR3 loop: CASSQEGLAGGSEQYF. The CDR3 bases are TGTGCCAGCAGCCAAGAAGGGCTAGCGGGAGGGAGTGAGCAGTACTTC.

This clonotype has a count of ten or more. This sequence joins TRBV2 and TRBJ2-1; 9 bases line up with TRBD2. V shed 5 bases, J shed 1 base, and the junction held 6 bases outside the gene matches. Germline V gene lookup returns CDR1 SNHLY and CDR2 FYNNEI. The CDR3 spans 16 residues. The chain's CDR3 is CASSSMTSGSYNEQFF. The DNA of the CDR3 is TGTGCCAGCAGTTCCATGACTAGCGGATCCTACAATGAGCAGTTCTTC.

This clonotype was seen repeatedly, ten times or more. The rearrangement uses TRBV24-1 and TRBJ1-4; D unresolved. The CDR3 has 13 amino acids. V lost 6 bases to trimming and J lost 8 bases, with 12 bases between them. Germline values: CDR1 KGHDR, CDR2 SFDVKD. The CDR3 nucleotides read TGTGCCACCAGTCGCCGTCAAGGAGAAAAACTGTTTTTT. It yields the protein CATSRRQGEKLFF.

This clonotype has at least ten counts. The chain uses TRBV12-3 or TRBV12-4 and TRBJ2-1; TRBD1 matches 9 bases. The CDR3 spans 17 residues. With 6 bases clipped from V and 6 bases from J, the junction kept 15 bases outside the gene matches. The CDR3, as DNA: TGTGCCAGCAGGGCGCAACCCGGGACAGGGTCAGCCAATGAGCAGTTCTTC. It yields the protein CASRAQPGTGSANEQFF.

This clonotype was seen many times. The chain is built from TRBV10-2 and TRBJ2-4; possibly TRBD1 for D (6 bases). The CDR3 contains 14 residues. The germline V gene encodes CDR1 WSHSY and CDR2 SAAADI. The V end was cut by 6 bases, the J end by 2 bases, with 11 bases between. CDR3 sequence: CASRPGQPKNIQYF. The CDR3 region has the DNA TGCGCCAGCAGGCCGGGACAACCCAAAAACATTCAGTACTTC.

This clonotype was counted between two and nine times. V is TRBV20-1 and J is TRBJ2-2; 7 bases match TRBD2. This CDR3 comprises 16 residues. Germline assignment: CDR1 DFQATT and CDR2 SNEGSKA (reference sequence). The ends lost 0 bases at V and 0 bases at J; junction bases unmatched: 4. The CDR3 nucleotides read TGCAGTGCTAGAGATGCCCTAGCGGCGAACACCGGGGAGCTGTTTTTT. It is translated as CSARDALAANTGELFF.

A few counts support this clonotype. The chain recombines TRBV19 with TRBJ2-5, with 7 bases matching TRBD2. The J segment lost 2 bases and the V segment lost 7 bases, leaving 7 bases of the junction unmatched. The CDR3 totals 14 residues. Germline loops: CDR1 LNHDA, CDR2 SQIVND (reference sequence). CDR3 sequence (DNA): TGTGCCAGTATCGCTACAGCGGGACAAGAGACCCAGTACTTC. Its translation: CASIATAGQETQYF. Based on the CDR3 plus reference TRBV19 and TRBJ2-5, the full variable domain is DGGITQSPKYLFRKEGQNVTLSCEQNLNHDAMYWYRQDPGQGLRLIYYSQIVNDFQKGDIAEGYSVSREKKESFPLTVTSAQKNPTAFYLCASIATAGQETQYFGPGTRLLVL.

The sample holds a few counts of this clonotype. V and J are TRBV30 and TRBJ2-3, with TRBD1 matching 9 bases. The V gene's germline CDR1 is GTSNPN and CDR2 SVGIG (reference sequence). The CDR3 covers 14 residues. With V trimmed by 7 bases and J by 0 bases, 5 bases remained unmatched. For the CDR3, the DNA is TGTGCCTTTGCGGACAGGGGAAGCACAGATACGCAGTATTTT. The encoded protein is CAFADRGSTDTQYF.